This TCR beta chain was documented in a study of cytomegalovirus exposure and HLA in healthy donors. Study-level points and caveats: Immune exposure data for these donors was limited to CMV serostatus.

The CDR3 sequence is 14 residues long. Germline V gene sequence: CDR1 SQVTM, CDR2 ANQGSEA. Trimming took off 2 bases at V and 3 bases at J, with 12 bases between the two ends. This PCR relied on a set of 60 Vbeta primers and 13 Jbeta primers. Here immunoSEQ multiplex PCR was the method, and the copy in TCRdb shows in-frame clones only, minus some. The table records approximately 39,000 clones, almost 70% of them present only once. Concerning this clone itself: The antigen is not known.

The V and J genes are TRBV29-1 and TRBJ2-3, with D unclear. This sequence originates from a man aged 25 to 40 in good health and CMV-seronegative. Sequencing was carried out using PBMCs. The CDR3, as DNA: TGCAGCGTTGAAATCGGAGCTTGGACAGATACGCAGTATTTT. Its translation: CSVEIGAWTDTQYF.